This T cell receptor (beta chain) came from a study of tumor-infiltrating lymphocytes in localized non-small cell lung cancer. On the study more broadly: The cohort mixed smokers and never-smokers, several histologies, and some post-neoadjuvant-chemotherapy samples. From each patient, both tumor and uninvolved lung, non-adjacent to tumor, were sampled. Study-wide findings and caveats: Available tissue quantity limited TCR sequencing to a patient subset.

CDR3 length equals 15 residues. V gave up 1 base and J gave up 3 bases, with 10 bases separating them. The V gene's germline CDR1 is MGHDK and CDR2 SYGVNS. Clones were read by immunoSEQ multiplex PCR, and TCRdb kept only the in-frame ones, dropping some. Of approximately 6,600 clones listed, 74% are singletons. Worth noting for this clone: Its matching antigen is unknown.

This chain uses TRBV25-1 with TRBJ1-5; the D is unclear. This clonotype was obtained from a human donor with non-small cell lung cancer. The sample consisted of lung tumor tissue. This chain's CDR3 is CASSESHGFNQPQHF. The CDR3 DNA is TGTGCCAGCAGTGAATCCCACGGGTTCAATCAGCCCCAGCATTTT.